This section outlines one T cell receptor (beta chain) sequence together with its context. Its antigen is not known. The data derive from a study of T cells after yellow fever vaccination. Study details: Preparing low-cell-number fractions relied on SMART-Seq v4 Ultra Low Input.

It was through 5'RACE template switching that TCR cDNA was made, with a universal primer site and UMIs added. Each CDR3 protein is one row after TCRdb ran MiXCR on the 5' RACE reads. This sample yields hundreds of thousands of distinct CDR3 sequences, of which over 9% are seen a single time; about 16% belongs to the top ten. Study conclusions and caveats: Abundant clonotypes (contaminants from the bulk population) could be present in FACS-sorted repertoires. There was a small share of clonotypes that showed up in both the CD4 and CD8 compartments.

The CDR3 runs 12 residues. The germline V gene has CDR1 SNHLY and CDR2 FYNNEI. Trimming left V 6 bases short and J 9 bases short, with 12 bases between. Here the sequenced sample was PBMCs, taken on the day of the yellow fever booster vaccination. V usage is TRBV2 and J usage is TRBJ2-1, with D maybe TRBD2 (5 bases). This TCR was recovered from a man aged 25-45 years who received the YFV17D yellow fever vaccine. The CDR3 sequence: CASRENEGEQFF. CDR3 sequence (DNA): TGTGCCAGCAGGGAGAACGAGGGTGAGCAGTTCTTC.